The clone carrying this T cell receptor beta chain was detected ten times or more. Sorted naive CD8 T cells, roughly 19,000 to 1,000,000, were sequenced from 10%, 30% or 50% RNA. The J segment lost 3 bases and the V segment lost 5 bases, leaving 9 bases of the junction unmatched. This CDR3 has 15 residues. From germline, CDR1 is SQVTM and CDR2 ANQGSEA. From the PCR reads, TCRdb called clonotypes with MiXCR, one entry per CDR3 protein. Here the sample spans about 640,000 distinct CDR3 sequences, about 20% being singletons. The data stem from a study of molecular identifiers for immune sequencing clone quantification.

The source material was naive CD8+ T cells from blood, with Jurkat cell RNA spiked in. The subset here: FACS-sorted CD8+CD4-CCR7+CD45RA+ naive T cells. The chain uses TRBV29-1 and TRBJ2-3; 9 positions agree with TRBD1. This clonotype originated in a human donor in good health. Some libraries in this study had Jurkat cell RNA spiked in. The CDR3 region is CSVPGTGSLTDTQYF. In nucleotides, the CDR3 is TGCAGCGTTCCCGGGACAGGGTCCCTAACAGATACGCAGTATTTT.